The 10 T cell receptor beta chains below come from one sample, sequenced in a study of blood T cells in healthy people across ages. A second about 6 to 12 cycle PCR used barcoded and J-beta primers. Using its own MiXCR run on the 5' RACE reads, TCRdb lists one record per CDR3 protein. The sample holds some 1.6 million distinct CDR3 sequences, around 35% seen once. The sequenced sample consisted of blood. The receptors here all came from a young woman in good health.

The sample holds many counts of this clonotype. The V and J genes are TRBV4-1 and TRBJ2-7, with D possibly matching TRBD2 (5 bases). This CDR3 has 14 residues. CDR1 is MGHRA, CDR2 YSYEKL, per germline. The ends were cut back, 1 base at V and 3 bases at J, with 10 bases in the middle. CDR3 sequence (DNA): TGCGCCAGCAGCCAAGCGGACGGGATCTACGAGCAGTACTTC. Encoded protein: CASSQADGIYEQYF.

This clonotype was counted at least ten times. The chain uses TRBV10-3 and TRBJ2-7; no firm D call. Germline V lookup: CDR1 ENHRY, CDR2 SYGVKD. The CDR3 has 14 residues. Trimming took 4 bases from V and 4 from J, leaving 14 bases between them. The CDR3 region has the DNA TGTGCCATCAGTGTCTACAGAACGGCGTACGAGCAGTACTTC. Encoded protein: CAISVYRTAYEQYF.

This clonotype was seen a handful of times. V and J are TRBV6-5 and TRBJ2-7; a possible D gene is TRBD1 (6 bases). Per the germline V gene, CDR1 is MNHEY and CDR2 is SVGAGI. V was clipped by 2 bases and J by 3 bases, with 17 bases between them. CDR3 length: 16 amino acids. The CDR3 DNA sequence: TGTGCCAGCAGTTACGACGTTGGGACATTCGGCTACGAGCAGTACTTC. This sequence encodes CASSYDVGTFGYEQYF.

J is TRBJ2-7 and V is TRBV7-3, with D perhaps matching TRBD1 or TRBD2 (5 bases each). Per germline, CDR1 SGHTA and CDR2 FQGTGA. Trimming took 1 base from V and 7 from J, leaving 14 bases between them. The CDR3 consists of 14 residues. CDR3 nucleotide sequence: TGTGCCAGCAGCTTAAATCGAGGGGCGCGAGAGCAGTACTTC. This gives the protein CASSLNRGAREQYF.

This clonotype has only a few counts. V usage is TRBV2 and J usage is TRBJ1-2; D gene uncertain. The CDR3 length is 13 residues. Trimming pared 6 bases from V and 7 bases from J, leaving 15 bases between. Germline V gene lookup returns CDR1 SNHLY and CDR2 FYNNEI. The CDR3 is CASRLVGETGYTF. CDR3 sequence (DNA): TGTGCCAGCAGATTGGTCGGGGAGACTGGCTACACCTTC.

A note on this clonotype: A read error may account for a junction end that differs from germline. This chain joins TRBV7-9 and TRBJ2-3; 13 bases map to TRBD2. CDR1 and CDR2 from the germline V gene are SEHNR and FQNEAQ (reference sequence). The CDR3 spans 19 residues. In DNA form, the CDR3 reads TGCGCCAGCAGCTTAGCGTGGGTCCGAGGGACTAGCGGGATCGTTACGCAGTATTTT. Its protein product is CASSLAWVRGTSGIVTQYF.

This clonotype occurred a few times. V gene TRBV20-1 combines with J gene TRBJ1-2; tentatively, D is TRBD1 (6 bases). The germline V gene encodes CDR1 DFQATT and CDR2 SNEGSKA (reference sequence). Trimming cost V 2 bases and J 7 bases, with 14 bases left between them. This CDR3 comprises 13 residues. This CDR3 is CSARYRAMGGYTF. The CDR3 DNA follows: TGCAGTGCTAGATACAGGGCTATGGGTGGCTACACCTTC.

The chain employs TRBV21-1 and TRBJ2-7; TRBD1, the table's D call, lacks a check against the DNA. TRBV21-1 is classified as a pseudogene. The CDR3 loop spans 15 amino acids. The CDR3 spells CASSKVVAPPYEQYF. The CDR3 coding sequence is TGTGCCAGCAGCAAAGTGGTAGCGCCTCCCTACGAGCAGTACTTC.

This clonotype was seen at least ten times. The V call is TRBV28, the J call TRBJ2-5, with 10 nucleotides matching TRBD2. Per the germline V gene, CDR1 is MDHEN and CDR2 is SYDVKM. This CDR3 has 13 amino acids. Trimming removed 5 bases from V and 5 bases from J; junction bases left unmatched: 2. CDR3 sequence reads: CASSSGRAETQYF. The DNA for the CDR3 is TGTGCCAGCAGTAGCGGGAGGGCTGAGACCCAGTACTTC.

This clonotype was detected only a few times. The rearrangement links TRBV6-2 or TRBV6-3 to TRBJ2-1, with TRBD1 matching 8 bases. The CDR3 runs 15 residues. V was pared by 0 bases and J by 5 bases, with 3 bases of the junction left unmatched. Germline V lookup: CDR1 MNHEY, CDR2 SVGEGT. This CDR3 reads CASSYSAGGHNEQFF. CDR3 sequence (DNA): TGTGCCAGCAGTTACTCGGCAGGGGGCCACAATGAGCAGTTCTTC.